This entry concerns a single T cell receptor beta chain. Its recognized antigen is unknown. Base qualities were left out, and no much larger clone turns up one base away. Inclusive of the bounding cysteine and phenylalanine, the CDR3 is 15 residues long. The DNA shown is the 45-base CDR3, in frame from base 1. Between the V and J ends, shortened by 2 bases and 5 bases respectively, the junction contains 14 bases. CDR1 and CDR2 were assigned from the germline V gene as SGHRS and YFSETQ. These data are taken from a study of blood T cell repertoires in COVID-19 (dated by TCRdb to 2020 to 2021). In the study overall: Collaborator samples came from the United States, Italy and Spain and covered acute and convalescent phases of COVID-19. Nearly every sample came with metadata listing a de-identified subject ID, COVID-19 status, age in years and sex. Where available, HLA class I and class II types were obtained from metadata supplied by the sample provider rather than from assay-based typing. The repertoires were released in a freely available public database intended as a resource for research on the immune response to SARS-CoV-2. The material from the prospective study consisted of cDNA or gDNA derived from T cells, B-cell-depleted T cells, or PBMCs. The dataset comprised deeply sampled blood TCRbeta repertoires from subjects exposed to, actively infected with, or recovered from COVID-19. The samples were drawn from two sources: the first 160 participants of the ongoing ImmuneRACE study, and 950 to 1,500 subjects contributed by 6 global collaborators. Findings and caveats that apply to the study as a whole: How much clinical and demographic metadata was included differed by source and by participant, and the metadata was provided uncurated.

One collaborating source in Seattle enrolled patients while the patients were actively infected and followed the patients over time throughout the course of disease. The collaborating institutions used their own protocols to collect whole blood in K2EDTA tubes. Collaborator samples were shipped for TCRbeta analysis as frozen whole blood, isolated PBMCs, or DNA extracted from either sample type. TCRbeta CDR3 regions were amplified from genomic DNA using the immunoSEQ Assay, a bias-controlled multiplex PCR. On the authors' methods: Within the assay, amplification of reference gene primers was used to estimate how many nucleated cells each sample contained. To quantify the absolute abundance of each unique TCRbeta CDR3 rearrangement, sequence reads were collapsed and filtered. For each sample, productive Simpson clonality was calculated as the square root of Simpson's diversity index over productive rearrangements. This immuneACCESS table, as held by TCRdb, lists in-frame sequences with V and J called but not all clones. Of the missing ones, under half trace to an unresolved V gene in checked studies; the others have no known cause. V, J and clone size reflect that table, while D and trimming were determined from the DNA. For this sample the table gives around 260,000 clones, of which roughly 84% were detected only once. Clones ranked in the top ten supply roughly 0.94% of the sample.

The sample comprised peripheral blood. The sequence came from a human donor with COVID-19, enrolled during active disease. The donor label of this sample is uncertain. The chain uses TRBV5-1 and TRBJ2-1; the D region possibly corresponds to TRBD1 (6 bases align). The CDR3 protein sequence reads: CASSLALGAHNEQFF. The nucleotide sequence is TGCGCCAGCAGCTTAGCGTTGGGGGCCCACAATGAGCAGTTCTTC.